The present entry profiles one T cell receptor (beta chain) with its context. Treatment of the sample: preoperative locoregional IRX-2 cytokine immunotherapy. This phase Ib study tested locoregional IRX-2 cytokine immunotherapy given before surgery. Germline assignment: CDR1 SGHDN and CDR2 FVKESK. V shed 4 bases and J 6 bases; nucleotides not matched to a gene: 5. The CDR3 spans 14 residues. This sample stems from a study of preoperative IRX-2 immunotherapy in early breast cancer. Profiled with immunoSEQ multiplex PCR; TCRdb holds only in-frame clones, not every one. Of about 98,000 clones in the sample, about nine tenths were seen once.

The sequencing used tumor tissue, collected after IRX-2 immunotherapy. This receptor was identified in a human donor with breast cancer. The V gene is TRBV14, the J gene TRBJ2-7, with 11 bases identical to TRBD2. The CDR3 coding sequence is TGTGCCAGCAGCCGCGGGACTAGCGGTCGCGAGCAGTACTTC. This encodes CASSRGTSGREQYF.